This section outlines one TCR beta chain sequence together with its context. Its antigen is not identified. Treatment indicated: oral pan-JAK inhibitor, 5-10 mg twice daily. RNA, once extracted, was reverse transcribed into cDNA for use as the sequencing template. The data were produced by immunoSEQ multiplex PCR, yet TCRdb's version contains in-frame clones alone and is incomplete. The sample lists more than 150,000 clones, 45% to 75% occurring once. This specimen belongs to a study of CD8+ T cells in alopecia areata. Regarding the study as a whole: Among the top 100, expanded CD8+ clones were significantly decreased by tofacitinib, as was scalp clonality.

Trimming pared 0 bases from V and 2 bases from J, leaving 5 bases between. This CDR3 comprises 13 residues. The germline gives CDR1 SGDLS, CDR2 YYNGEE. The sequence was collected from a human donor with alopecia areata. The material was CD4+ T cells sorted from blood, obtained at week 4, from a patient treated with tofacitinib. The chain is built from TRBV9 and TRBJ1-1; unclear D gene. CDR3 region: CASSVASNTEAFF. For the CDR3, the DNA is TGTGCCAGCAGCGTAGCCTCAAACACTGAAGCTTTCTTT.